This T cell receptor (beta chain) derives from a study of response to subunit inactivated influenza vaccine. This clonotype showed up just a few times. Its antigen remains unknown. In germline, CDR1 is MNHEY, CDR2 SVGAGI. The CDR3 is made up of 17 amino acids. The trim removed 0 bases at V and 5 bases at J, leaving 6 bases unmatched. Study findings and constraints: With each seasonal influenza vaccination, the authors suggested, few new T cells are recruited.

TCRdb re-analysed the RT-PCR reads in MiXCR, keeping a single row per CDR3 protein. In the table there are more than 600,000 distinct CDR3 sequences, around 20% of which are singletons. The source is a man between 45 and 60 years old who received an inactivated influenza vaccine. The V call is TRBV6-5, the J call TRBJ1-6; TRBD1 aligns across 8 bases. The sequencing here drew on PBMCs from blood, taken more than 4 days after vaccination. Here the CDR3 reads CASSYSPQGADNSPLHF. CDR3 in DNA: TGTGCCAGCAGTTACTCTCCCCAGGGGGCTGATAATTCACCCCTCCACTTT.